The next 23 T cell receptor beta chains were all read from a single sample in a study of blood T cell repertoires in COVID-19. Sequenced by immunoSEQ multiplex PCR; TCRdb stores in-frame clones only, minus some. The repertoire holds 220,000 or so clones, with around 87% as singletons. Sequencing was performed on peripheral blood. Receptor source: a woman in her fifties or sixties with COVID-19, enrolled during active disease.

V and J are TRBV19 and TRBJ1-5, with 7 bases identical to TRBD1. Per the germline V gene, CDR1 is LNHDA and CDR2 is SQIVND (reference sequence). Trimming removed 7 bases from V and 5 bases from J; junction bases left unmatched: 5. The CDR3 spans 13 residues. CDR3 coding DNA: TGTGCCAGTACCACAGGGGCCTATCAGCCCCAGCATTTT. Translation: CASTTGAYQPQHF.

This sequence joins TRBV13 and TRBJ1-1; 7 nucleotides align to TRBD1. V shed 5 bases, J shed 6 bases, and the junction held 12 bases outside the gene matches. This CDR3 is 15 amino acids long. The germline V gene encodes CDR1 PRHDT and CDR2 FYEKMQ (reference sequence). CDR3 DNA sequence: TGTGCCAGCAGCCCAACAGGGGCCGGAATCCCTGAAGCTTTCTTT. Protein: CASSPTGAGIPEAFF.

This chain uses TRBV21-1 with TRBJ2-1; the table calls TRBD2, which could not be checked here. TRBV21-1 is reported as a pseudogene. This CDR3 contains 19 residues. CDR3 coding DNA: TGTGCCAGCAGCAAGGCCGAACGCGCCGCACGGAGCTCCTACAATGAGCAGTTCTTC. Its protein is CASSKAERAARSSYNEQFF.

The rearrangement joins TRBV19 to TRBJ2-2, with TRBD2 matching 14 bases. The CDR3 is 18 amino acids. V was clipped by 5 bases and J by 0 bases; unmatched bases: 5. The germline V gene has CDR1 LNHDA and CDR2 SQIVND (reference sequence). The CDR3 DNA reads TGTGCCAGTAGTCCGGGACTAGCGGGGGAGGCGAACACCGGGGAGCTGTTTTTT. Protein sequence: CASSPGLAGEANTGELFF.

The V call is TRBV3-1 (or the pseudogene TRBV3-2), the J call TRBJ2-3; 9 bases agree with TRBD2. Germline loops: CDR1 LGHDT, CDR2 YNNKEL (reference sequence). The CDR3 has 15 residues. J was trimmed by 1 base and V by 4 bases; bases with no gene match: 3. Here the CDR3 DNA reads TGTGCCAGCAGCCCCCGACTAGCGGGCACAGATACGCAGTATTTT. Translated, it gives CASSPRLAGTDTQYF.

The chain couples TRBV7-2 to TRBJ2-6, with D maybe TRBD1 (5 bases). This CDR3 is 17 amino acids long. Looked up from germline, CDR1 is SGHTA and CDR2 is FQGNSA. Trimming shortened V by 5 bases and J by 1 base, and 15 bases separated the two germline ends. CDR3 loop: CASSPPGHPSGANVLTF. The CDR3 bases are TGTGCCAGCAGCCCCCCCGGACATCCTTCTGGGGCCAACGTCCTGACTTTC.

The rearrangement uses TRBV6-5 and TRBJ1-5; possibly TRBD1 for D (6 bases). The ends were cut back, 10 bases at V and 5 bases at J, with 18 bases in the middle. CDR3 length: 14 residues. CDR1 is MNHEY and CDR2 is SVGAGI in the germline V gene. In DNA, the CDR3 is TGTGCCACCAAGGGAGGGGGGGCCTATCAGCCCCAGCATTTT. Protein product: CATKGGGAYQPQHF.

The rearrangement uses TRBV5-1 and TRBJ2-5; maybe TRBD2 (5 bases). Trimming took off 0 bases at V and 4 bases at J, with 13 bases between the two ends. CDR1 is SGHRS, CDR2 YFSETQ, per germline. The CDR3 runs 15 residues. The CDR3 nucleotides read TGCGCCAGCAGCTTGGTAGGCCAGGCGGGAGAGACCCAGTACTTC. This translates into CASSLVGQAGETQYF.

This chain connects TRBV19 to TRBJ1-4; D possibly corresponds to TRBD1 (5 bases). Trimming shortened V by 11 bases and J by 0 bases, and 10 bases separated the two germline ends. Germline CDR1 reads LNHDA; CDR2 reads SQIVND (reference sequence). The CDR3 contains 13 residues. The CDR3 loop reads CASGGTTNEKLFF. The CDR3 nucleotides read TGTGCCTCCGGGGGGACAACTAATGAAAAACTGTTTTTT.

This chain joins TRBV7-2 and TRBJ2-3; 9 bases line up with TRBD2. V shed 5 bases, J shed 2 bases, and the junction held 14 bases outside the gene matches. This CDR3 is 18 amino acids long. The germline V gene has CDR1 SGHTA and CDR2 FQGNSA. The CDR3 sequence: CASSPLGSGGPNTDTQYF. The DNA of the CDR3 is TGTGCCAGCAGCCCCCTTGGTAGCGGGGGCCCTAACACAGATACGCAGTATTTT.

J is TRBJ1-1 and V is TRBV19; D call uncertain. The CDR3 has 13 amino acids. Trimming took 5 bases from V and 0 from J, leaving 7 bases between them. Germline assignment: CDR1 LNHDA and CDR2 SQIVND (reference sequence). The CDR3 here is CASSDFLNTEAFF. The CDR3 nucleotides are TGTGCCAGTAGTGACTTTTTGAACACTGAAGCTTTCTTT. The full variable domain, completed using reference TRBV19 and TRBJ1-1, is DGGITQSPKYLFRKEGQNVTLSCEQNLNHDAMYWYRQDPGQGLRLIYYSQIVNDFQKGDIAEGYSVSREKKESFPLTVTSAQKNPTAFYLCASSDFLNTEAFFGQGTRLTVV.

This chain links TRBV5-1 with TRBJ1-1, with TRBD1 matching 7 bases. J was trimmed by 4 bases and V by 4 bases; bases with no gene match: 4. The CDR3 runs 13 residues. The germline gives CDR1 SGHRS, CDR2 YFSETQ. In DNA form, the CDR3 reads TGCGCCAGCAGCCTCCGACAGGGCACTGAAGCTTTCTTT. The encoded protein is CASSLRQGTEAFF.

The CDR3, as DNA: TGTGCCAGTAGTATGTTAAACTATGGCTACACCTTC. Its translation is CASSMLNYGYTF. The chain employs TRBV19 and TRBJ1-2, with unresolved D. The CDR3 length is 12 residues. Per germline, CDR1 LNHDA and CDR2 SQIVND (reference sequence). V lost 3 bases and J 2 bases, leaving 4 bases between the germline ends.

The table lists this clone with a few counts. The chain recombines TRBV18 with TRBJ2-2; 7 bases align to TRBD1. The CDR3 loop spans 16 amino acids. Germline CDR1 is KGHSH and CDR2 is LQKENI. V lost 3 bases to trimming and J lost 4 bases; unmatched junction nucleotides: 8. The CDR3 bases are TGTGCCAGCTCACCCAGCTACAGGGGAACCACCGGGGAGCTGTTTTTT. Translation: CASSPSYRGTTGELFF.

The chain combines TRBV5-1 with TRBJ2-2; D remains unclear. Trimming removed 3 bases from V and 8 bases from J, with 8 bases in between. The germline V gene has CDR1 SGHRS and CDR2 YFSETQ. This CDR3 comprises 12 residues. The CDR3 coding sequence is TGCGCCAGCAGCTCGTCCGGTGGGGAGCTGTTTTTT. This sequence encodes CASSSSGGELFF. The variable domain in full, completed from reference TRBV5-1 and TRBJ2-2, reads KAGVTQTPRYLIKTRGQQVTLSCSPISGHRSVSWYQQTPGQGLQFLFEYFSETQRNKGNFPGRFSGRQFSNSRSEMNVSTLELGDSALYLCASSSSGGELFFGEGSRLTVL.

The gene calls are TRBV11-3 and TRBJ2-7; D gene uncertain. Trimming took off 0 bases at V and 0 bases at J, with 6 bases between the two ends. CDR3 length equals 14 residues. CDR1 and CDR2 (germline): SGHNT, YENEEA. CDR3 bases: TGTGCCAGCAGCTTAGACTTTATCTCCTACGAGCAGTACTTC. Translation gives CASSLDFISYEQYF.

The gene calls are TRBV5-6 and TRBJ2-7; a possible D gene is TRBD2 (6 bases). Germline assignment: CDR1 SGHDT and CDR2 YYEEEE. This CDR3 has 14 amino acids. Trimming removed 1 base from V and 7 bases from J, with 15 bases in between. The CDR3 DNA reads TGTGCCAGCAGCTTGCAAACAGGAGGGCGGGAGCAGTACGTC. Amino acid sequence: CASSLQTGGREQYV.

The chain uses TRBV27 and TRBJ2-2; D not resolved. CDR3 length: 13 residues. Trimming took 6 bases from V and 1 from J, leaving 6 bases between them. Germline V gene sequence: CDR1 MNHEY, CDR2 SMNVEV (reference sequence). The CDR3 protein is CASSLGNTGELFF. As DNA, the CDR3 is TGTGCCAGCAGCCTCGGGAACACCGGGGAGCTGTTTTTT.

The chain uses TRBV20-1 and TRBJ2-3; D gene uncertain. The germline V gene has CDR1 DFQATT and CDR2 SNEGSKA (reference sequence). This CDR3 is 10 amino acids long. With 6 bases removed from V and 4 bases from J, the gap between germline ends came to 5 bases. CDR3 loop: CSARADTQYF. CDR3 DNA: TGCAGTGCGCGAGCAGATACGCAGTATTTT.

This clone is a singleton in its sample. The CDR3 DNA sequence: TGTGCCAGCAGCTTTGGGACAGGGCCTAATCAGCCCCAGCATTTT. Its protein is CASSFGTGPNQPQHF. V usage is TRBV6-6 and J usage is TRBJ1-5; 9 bases map to TRBD1. CDR1 MNHNY and CDR2 SVGAGI come from the germline V gene (reference sequence). There are 15 residues in the CDR3. J gave up 4 bases and V 6 bases, and 7 bases lay outside the gene matches.

This chain joins TRBV19 and TRBJ1-2, with D maybe TRBD1 (5 bases). There are 15 residues in the CDR3. CDR1 LNHDA and CDR2 SQIVND come from the germline V gene (reference sequence). The V end lost 4 bases, the J end lost 3 bases, and 15 bases lay between the germline ends. CDR3 sequence reads: CASSRGPPGDYGYTF. CDR3 bases: TGTGCCAGTAGTAGGGGCCCCCCAGGTGACTATGGCTACACCTTC. The full variable domain, with the rest looked up from reference TRBV19 and TRBJ1-2, is DGGITQSPKYLFRKEGQNVTLSCEQNLNHDAMYWYRQDPGQGLRLIYYSQIVNDFQKGDIAEGYSVSREKKESFPLTVTSAQKNPTAFYLCASSRGPPGDYGYTFGSGTRLTVV.

V usage is TRBV5-4 and J usage is TRBJ2-7, with D unclear. The CDR3 has 14 amino acids. From germline, CDR1 is SGHNT and CDR2 YYREEE (reference sequence). V lost 2 bases, J lost 0 bases, and 9 bases lay in between. The CDR3 region has the DNA TGTGCCAGCAGCTTCTACGGGTACTCCTACGAGCAGTACTTC. It yields the protein CASSFYGYSYEQYF.

The chain combines TRBV7-2 with TRBJ1-2; TRBD1 is a possible D gene (5 bases). CDR3 size: 14 residues. V was shortened by 5 bases and J by 3 bases, with 13 bases between the two germline ends. Germline lookup yields CDR1 SGHTA and CDR2 FQGNSA. CDR3 in DNA: TGTGCCAGCAGCGGGGGGTTTGGGGACTATGGCTACACCTTC. Translated: CASSGGFGDYGYTF.